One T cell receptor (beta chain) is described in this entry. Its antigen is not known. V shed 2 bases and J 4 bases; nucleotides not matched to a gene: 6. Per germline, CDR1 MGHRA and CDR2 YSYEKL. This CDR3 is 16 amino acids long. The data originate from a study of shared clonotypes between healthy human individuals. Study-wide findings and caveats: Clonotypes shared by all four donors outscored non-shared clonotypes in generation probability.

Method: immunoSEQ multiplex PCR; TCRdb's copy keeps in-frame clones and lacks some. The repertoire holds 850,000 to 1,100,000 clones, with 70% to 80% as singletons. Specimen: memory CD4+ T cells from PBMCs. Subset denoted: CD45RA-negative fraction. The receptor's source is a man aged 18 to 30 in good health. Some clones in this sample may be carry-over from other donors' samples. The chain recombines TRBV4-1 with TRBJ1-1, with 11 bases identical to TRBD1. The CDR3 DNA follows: TGCGCCAGCAGCCAACAAGGAGGGACAGGGGGCACTGAAGCTTTCTTT. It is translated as CASSQQGGTGGTEAFF.